What follows describes a single TCR beta chain. Its target is not known. The identical CDR3 is also encoded by other nucleotide sequences in the sample. The protocol was immunoSEQ multiplex PCR, while the TCRdb copy is restricted to in-frame clones and leaves out a portion. This sample has 2 million to 2.5 million clones, with over 90% found just once. V shed 1 base and J shed 2 bases, with 6 bases lying between them. Germline V gene lookup returns CDR1 SGHRS and CDR2 YFSETQ. The CDR3 sequence is 13 residues long. This sample is drawn from a study of shared clonotypes between healthy human individuals. General study points: The naive CD4 repertoires of a handful of donors were compared, and about 5% of clonotypes were shared. In this cohort, only blood was sampled, and tissue repertoires likely differ.

Sequences were obtained from naive CD4+ T cells from PBMCs. As to subset: CD45RA+ positively selected. This clonotype was obtained from a man aged 18 to 30 in good health. Some clones in this sample may be carry-over from other donors' samples. V is TRBV5-1 and J is TRBJ2-5; no clear D. The chain's CDR3 is CASSLFGQETQYF. The CDR3, as DNA: TGCGCCAGCAGCTTGTTTGGTCAAGAGACCCAGTACTTC.